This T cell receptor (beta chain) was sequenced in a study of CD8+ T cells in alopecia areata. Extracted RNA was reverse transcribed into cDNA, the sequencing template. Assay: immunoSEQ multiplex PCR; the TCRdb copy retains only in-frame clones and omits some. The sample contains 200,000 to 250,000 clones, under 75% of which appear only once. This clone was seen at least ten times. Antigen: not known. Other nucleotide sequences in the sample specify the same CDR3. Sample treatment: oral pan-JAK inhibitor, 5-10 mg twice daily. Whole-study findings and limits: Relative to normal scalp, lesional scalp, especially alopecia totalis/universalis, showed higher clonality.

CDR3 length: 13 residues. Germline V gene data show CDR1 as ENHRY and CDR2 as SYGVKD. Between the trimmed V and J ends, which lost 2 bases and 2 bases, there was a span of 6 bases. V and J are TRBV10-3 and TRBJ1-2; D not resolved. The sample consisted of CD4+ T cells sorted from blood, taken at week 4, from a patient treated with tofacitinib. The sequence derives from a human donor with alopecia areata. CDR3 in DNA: TGTGCCATCAGTGAGGGCACCAACTATGGCTACACCTTC. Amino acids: CAISEGTNYGYTF.